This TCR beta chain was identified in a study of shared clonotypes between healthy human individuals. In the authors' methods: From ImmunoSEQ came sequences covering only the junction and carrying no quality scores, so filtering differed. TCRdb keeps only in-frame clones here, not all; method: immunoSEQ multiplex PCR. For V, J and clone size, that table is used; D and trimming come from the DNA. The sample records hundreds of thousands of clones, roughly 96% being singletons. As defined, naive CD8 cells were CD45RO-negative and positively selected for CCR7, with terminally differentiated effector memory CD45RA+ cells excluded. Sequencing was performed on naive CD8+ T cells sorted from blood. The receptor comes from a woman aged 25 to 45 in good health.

DNA of the CDR3: TGTGCCAGCAGTCTGGACCTAAACTATGGCTACACCTTC. Amino acids: CASSLDLNYGYTF. V gene TRBV28 combines with J gene TRBJ1-2; no clear D gene. The CDR3 extends over 13 amino acids. V lost 5 bases and J lost 2, with 9 bases in between. The germline V gene has CDR1 MDHEN and CDR2 SYDVKM.